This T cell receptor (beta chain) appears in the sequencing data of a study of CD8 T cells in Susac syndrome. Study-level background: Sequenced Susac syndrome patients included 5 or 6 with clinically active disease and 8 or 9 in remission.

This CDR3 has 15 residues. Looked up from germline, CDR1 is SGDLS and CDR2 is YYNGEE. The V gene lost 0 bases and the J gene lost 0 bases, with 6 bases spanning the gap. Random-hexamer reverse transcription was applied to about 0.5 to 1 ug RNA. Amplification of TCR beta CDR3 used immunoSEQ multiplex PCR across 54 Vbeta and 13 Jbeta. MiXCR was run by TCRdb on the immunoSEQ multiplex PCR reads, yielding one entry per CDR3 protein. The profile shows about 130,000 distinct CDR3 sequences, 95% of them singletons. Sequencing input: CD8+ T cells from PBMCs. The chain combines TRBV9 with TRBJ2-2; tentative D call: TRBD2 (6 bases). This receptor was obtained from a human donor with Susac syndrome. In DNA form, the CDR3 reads TGTGCCAGCAGCGTAGTAGCGGCGAACACCGGGGAGCTGTTTTTT. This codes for CASSVVAANTGELFF.